This T cell receptor (beta chain) is from a study of CD8+CD57+ T cells in acquired aplastic anemia. Study-level background: DNA recovered from sorted CD4+ and CD8+ cells had a mean of around 3.2 ug.

Germline V gene sequence: CDR1 SEHNR, CDR2 FQNEAQ (reference sequence). V lost 5 bases and J lost 2, with 15 bases in between. The CDR3 length is 15 residues. Sequencing involved patients with CD8+CD57+ cell expansion previously shown by flow cytometry. The blood sampling took place in patients who had so far received no therapy. CDR3 and TCR beta VDJ profiling relied on a genomic DNA template. MiXCR, applied by TCRdb to the reads, yields one record per CDR3 protein. In the table there are around 430,000 distinct CDR3 sequences, roughly 34% of which are singletons. The clonotype comes from a human donor with aplastic anemia. This chain uses TRBV7-9 with TRBJ1-2; tentatively, D is TRBD1 (6 bases). Source material: sorted CD4+, CD8+, or CD8+CD57+ T cells (not recorded which) from PBMCs. The CDR3 loop reads CASSPGIGQNYGYTF. The CDR3 nucleotides read TGTGCCAGCAGCCCAGGGATAGGACAGAACTATGGCTACACCTTC.